One T cell receptor (beta chain) is described in this entry. Its antigen is currently not known. No clone much larger than this one lies a single base away; base qualities are absent. The entry originates in a study of vaccination effects on CD4 cells after COVID-19 (dated by TCRdb to 2021 to 2024). For the study in its entirety: To identify antigen-specific CD4+ T cell clonotypes by their expansion, the ViraFEST assay first stimulated PBMC with viral peptide pools and then applied TCR sequencing. Across the study, the median time from the second dose to post-vaccine sampling was 72 days (range 14 to 241). SARS-CoV-2 spike-specific CD4+ TCR repertoires from before and after mRNA vaccination were compared in COVID-19 convalescent patients and in infection-naive vaccine recipients. Altogether, about 10 COVID-19 convalescent patients and a few SARS-CoV-2-naive healthy vaccine recipients made up the full study. Cultures from other donors in the study were sequenced with the Oncomine TCR Beta short-read assay on an Illumina iSeq 100. Each well held under 2.5 million PBMC cultured in IMDM containing roughly 5.1% human AB serum, roughly 9.9 IU/ml IL-2 and gentamicin, along with about 9.5 ug/ml peptides. On the study overall, not on this receptor specifically: At late post-vaccination timepoints, both infection-induced and vaccine-induced clones showed marked clonal contraction, consistent with waning T cell responses. In healthy vaccine recipients, vaccine-induced clones were almost all SARS-CoV-2 mono-reactive, with only 1 of 255 being cross-reactive with common cold coronaviruses. Only a small number of convalescent patients were included, and no early post-infection timepoints were available, which limited the study.

Library preparation employed the immunoSEQ multiplex PCR assay. DNA from the cultured and isolated CD4+ T cells underwent TCR beta CDR3 sequencing. On the study's bioinformatics: Non-productive TCR sequences were discarded, and reads were trimmed to the CDR3 region, with only CDR3s of 7 or more amino acids retained. The MANAFEST web app was used to pick out antigen-specific clonotypes by comparing their expansion in peptide wells with that in reference cultures. For clones to be considered positive, expansion at FDR<0.05 versus reference and all other wells, an odds ratio above 5, and a frequency above 0.1% in two replicate wells were required. A clonotype was called cross-reactive if it was significantly expanded both in SARS-CoV-2 spike wells and in at least one common cold coronavirus spike condition. CDR3 similarity was assessed by Levenshtein distance using the stringdist R package, and unrooted trees were constructed with ape in R 3.6.1. TCRdb re-hosts the immuneACCESS table, in-frame sequences only. Its copies lack some clones; in the studies checked, an unresolved V gene accounts for under half of them, and the cause for the rest is not known. V and J calls plus clone size are reproduced from that table; the DNA served to infer D and trimming. The sample contains tens of thousands of clones, roughly four fifths of them found a single time. More than 2% of the sample belongs to the ten largest clones.

After approximately 11 days of culture, CD4+ T cells were isolated with the EasySep CD4+ T cell isolation kit. Each participant received two doses of an mRNA SARS-CoV-2 vaccine, either BNT162b2 or mRNA-1273. Negative nucleocapsid antibody results before and after vaccination confirmed that the healthy vaccine recipients had no prior SARS-CoV-2 infection. On days 3 and 7, half of the culture medium was replaced with fresh IL-2-containing medium. Unless noted otherwise, every peptide stimulation condition was cultured in triplicate wells. Using Ficoll-Paque Plus gradient centrifugation, PBMC were separated from whole blood and then either used fresh or cryopreserved at -140C. Genomic DNA was extracted from cultured CD4+ T cells with the QIAamp micro DNA kit. The sample consisted of CD4+ T cells from PBMCs cultured without peptide, taken after COVID-19 vaccination. The clonotype was recovered from a human donor who received a COVID-19 vaccine.

The DNA sequence is given as TGTGCCATCAGTGAGTCGGCAGGGTACCTTAGTTCACCCCTCCACTTT. Its translation is CAISESAGYLSSPLHF. The chain uses TRBV10-3 and TRBJ1-6; TRBD1 could be the D gene, as 5 bases match. The germline V gene specifies ENHRY as CDR1 and SYGVKD as CDR2. Counted from cysteine to phenylalanine, this CDR3 has 16 amino acids. The CDR3 DNA has 48 bases and is translated from base 1. Deletion took 0 bases off V and 9 bases off J, with a span of 15 bases between the germline ends.